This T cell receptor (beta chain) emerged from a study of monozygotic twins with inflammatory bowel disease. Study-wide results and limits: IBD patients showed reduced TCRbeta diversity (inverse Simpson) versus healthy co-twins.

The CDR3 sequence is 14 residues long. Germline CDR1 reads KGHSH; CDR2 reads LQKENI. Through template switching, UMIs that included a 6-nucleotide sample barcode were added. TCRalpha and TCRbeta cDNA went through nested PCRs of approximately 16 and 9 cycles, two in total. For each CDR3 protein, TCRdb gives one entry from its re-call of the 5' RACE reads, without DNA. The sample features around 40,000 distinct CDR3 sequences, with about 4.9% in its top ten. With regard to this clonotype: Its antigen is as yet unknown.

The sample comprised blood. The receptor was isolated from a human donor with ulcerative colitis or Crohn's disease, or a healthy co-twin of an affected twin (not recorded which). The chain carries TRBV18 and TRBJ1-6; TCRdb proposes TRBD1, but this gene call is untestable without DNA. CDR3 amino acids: CASSPGQGNSPLHF.